A single TCR beta chain is shown here with its context. No antigen is known for it. No quality values exist for individual bases; no much larger clone is one base distant. The CDR3 runs 14 amino acids, cysteine and phenylalanine included. Left in the record is the CDR3 DNA by itself, 42 bases read in frame from the first base. As encoded in the germline V gene (reference sequence), CDR1 is DFQATT while CDR2 is SNEGSKA. V was cut back by 6 bases and J by 4 bases, leaving a gap of 17 bases between them. These data originate in a study of HIV-infected children after antiretroviral therapy interruption (dated by TCRdb to between 2018 and 2020). For context, the study as a whole: All eight included children had a CD4+ count above 500 and a viral load below 50 copies/ml, with four on planned treatment interruption and four on continuous treatment. TCR repertoires were compared between children on planned treatment interruption and children on continuous antiretroviral treatment, alongside thymic output measurements. Exposure to EBV and CMV had been recorded for most participating children. Interruption-arm samples came from week 0, week 12, end of interruption (week 24 or 48), and about 3 years after study end. A median age of roughly 10 years was recorded in the interruption group, and a median age of roughly 8 years was recorded in the continuous treatment group. Continuous-treatment samples were analyzed from corresponding weeks 0, 48 and 150.

Libraries were prepared through 3' RACE. TCR libraries were constructed from RNA with a 3' RACE protocol that used unique molecular identifiers to correct for PCR amplification bias. As many as 12 amplicon libraries were pooled and then sequenced on an Illumina MiSeq using v2 2x250 paired-end chemistry. Under the source paper's analysis protocol: Decombinator was used to process the reads, assigning V and J genes and CDR3 and applying barcode-based correction of errors and PCR bias. Repertoires were subsampled to equal depth before Gini coefficient calculation using the R ineq package. GLIPH, Hamming distance and a shared triplet metric were used to assess CDR3 similarity. Clones were called with MiXCR by TCRdb after fastp trimmed the public reads at Q25, and only in-frame beta chains were retained. Entries that share a CDR3 protein sequence are merged under the most common genes and DNA. It is TCRdb's table, rather than the study itself, that gives the V and J calls and clone size. Present in this sample are 70,000 to 90,000 distinct CDR3 sequences, 5.5% to 8.5% of which were seen just once. Of the sample, around 1.1% falls within the top ten clones.

Points the paper makes about the study in general: Sorted CD45RA+ naive cells might include minor non-naive CD45RA+ populations such as EMRA or stem memory cells. For naive CD4+ repertoires of PTI patients, CDR3 sharing between time points dropped once interruption began, while many sequences were shared between the end of interruption and 3 years later. The low number of patients is a limitation and the data should be interpreted with caution. The naive CD4+ Gini coefficient rose by the end of treatment interruption, suggesting clonal expansion, and returned to baseline by 3 years.

This specimen's treatment or condition label, interpreted: PENTA 11 planned treatment interruption arm or continuous ART arm. Children from the United Kingdom aged 2 to 15 years who had been given at least three-drug ART for at least 24 weeks were enrolled as participants. Cryopreserved PBMCs with at least 5 million viable cells were required; a few candidate patients were excluded for low viable PBMC yield. Naive CD4+ CD45RA+ CD45RO- T cells were FACS-sorted from thawed PBMCs on a FACSAria III cell sorter. After sorting, cells were fixed, and RNA was extracted with the RNeasy FFPE kit and then with the RNeasy Micro kit.

This sample comprised CD45RA+ CD4+ T cells from PBMCs, pooled from several time points, obtained from a donor given antiretroviral therapy, either interrupted or continuous. The cell subset or site label here, explained by the study, means: naive CD4+ CD45RA+ CD45RO- T cells. Here the chain combines TRBV20-1 and TRBJ2-3; the D gene cannot be named for sure. The TCR sequence derives from a pool of human donors with HIV. This receptor has the CDR3 CSAQKPRMADTQYF. At the DNA level, the sequence is TGCAGTGCGCAAAAGCCCCGGATGGCAGATACGCAGTATTTT.